What follows are 14 T cell receptor beta chains derived from one specimen sequenced in a study of blood T cell repertoires in COVID-19. Using immunoSEQ multiplex PCR, the repertoire was profiled, and TCRdb retains in-frame clones only, with some absent. The data contain under 150,000 clones, more than 60% of them singletons. Material for sequencing was peripheral blood. Receptor source: a woman aged 70-85 years with acute or convalescent COVID-19.

This clone has at least ten counts. This sequence joins TRBV9 and TRBJ1-2; possible D gene TRBD1, 6 bases. Trimming left V 3 bases short and J 1 base short, with 13 bases between. The germline V gene encodes CDR1 SGDLS and CDR2 YYNGEE. The CDR3 spans 15 residues. The CDR3 spells CASSASTRGNYGYTF. The CDR3 nucleotides read TGTGCCAGCAGCGCATCCACCAGGGGTAACTATGGCTACACCTTC.

In this sample, this clone turned up a few times. The gene calls are TRBV7-8 and TRBJ2-7; 7 bases fit TRBD1. Per the germline V gene, CDR1 is SGHVS and CDR2 is FQNEAQ. The CDR3 runs to 13 residues. V lost 5 bases, J lost 2 bases, and 3 bases stayed unmatched. The CDR3 is CASSMGQTYEQYF. In DNA form, the CDR3 reads TGTGCCAGCAGCATGGGACAGACCTACGAGCAGTACTTC. Filled out from reference TRBV7-8 and TRBJ2-7, the complete variable domain reads GAGVSQSPRYKVAKRGQDVALRCDPISGHVSLFWYQQALGQGPEFLTYFQNEAQLDKSGLPSDRFFAERPEGSVSTLKIQRTQQEDSAVYLCASSMGQTYEQYFGPGTRLTVT.

The sample holds a few counts of this clone. The CDR3 protein is CASSRGQPGPTEAFF. The CDR3 DNA reads as TGCGCCAGCAGCCGGGGACAGCCCGGACCTACTGAAGCTTTCTTT. This rearrangement joins TRBV5-1 to TRBJ1-1; 7 nucleotides match TRBD1. After removal of 4 bases from V and 5 bases from J, the junction contained 11 bases not matched to a gene. The CDR3 covers 15 residues. Germline lookup yields CDR1 SGHRS and CDR2 YFSETQ.

DNA for the CDR3: TGTGCCACCAGCAGAGACCGGGACATGGGGACTGAAGCTTTCTTT. Residues: CATSRDRDMGTEAFF. The chain combines TRBV15 with TRBJ1-1; D perhaps matches TRBD1 (6 bases). Trimming removed 0 bases from V and 5 bases from J, with 13 bases in between. This CDR3 comprises 15 residues. CDR1 is LNHNV, CDR2 YYDKDF, per germline (reference sequence).

The chain links TRBV11-2 to TRBJ2-2; 8 nucleotides align to TRBD1. The CDR3 is 18 amino acids. Germline V CDR1 and CDR2: SGHAT, FQNNGV. With V trimmed by 5 bases and J by 3 bases, 14 bases remained unmatched. The CDR3 DNA reads as TGTGCCAGCAGCAACCCCCGGACAGGACAGGGATACACCGGGGAGCTGTTTTTT. Its translation: CASSNPRTGQGYTGELFF.

The chain joins TRBV5-1 to TRBJ1-2; D is unresolved. This CDR3 contains 13 residues. Trimming cost V 0 bases and J 4 bases, with 7 bases left between them. Looked up from germline, CDR1 is SGHRS and CDR2 is YFSETQ. DNA of the CDR3: TGCGCCAGCAGCTTGGACAAGTTCTATGGCTACACCTTC. This gives the protein CASSLDKFYGYTF.

The rearrangement joins TRBV10-3 to TRBJ1-2; TRBD1 might be the D (6 bases). CDR3 length: 15 residues. The germline V gene has CDR1 ENHRY and CDR2 SYGVKD. Trimming shortened V by 0 bases and J by 4 bases, and 12 bases separated the two germline ends. CDR3 nucleotide sequence: TGTGCCATCAGTGAGTCCCGACAGGCCAGCTATGGCTACACCTTC. Protein: CAISESRQASYGYTF.

The gene calls are TRBV28 and TRBJ2-7, with 9 bases fitting TRBD1. This CDR3 is built from 13 residues. CDR1 is MDHEN and CDR2 is SYDVKM in the germline V gene. Losses at the gene ends were 7 bases for V and 4 bases for J; bases not matched to a gene: 5. The CDR3 reads CASTPGTGYEQYF. For the CDR3, the DNA is TGTGCCAGCACGCCCGGGACAGGGTACGAGCAGTACTTC. Complete variable domain (other parts from reference TRBV28 and TRBJ2-7): DVKVTQSSRYLVKRTGEKVFLECVQDMDHENMFWYRQDPGLGLRLIYFSYDVKMKEKGDIPEGYSVSREKKERFSLILESASTNQTSMYLCASTPGTGYEQYFGPGTRLTVT.

The table lists this clone with a few counts. V is TRBV9 and J is TRBJ2-2; D not certain. This CDR3 is built from 12 residues. Trimming removed 4 bases at V and 4 bases at J, with 5 bases between. Germline CDR1 SGDLS, CDR2 YYNGEE. The CDR3: CASSTSTGELFF. Here the CDR3 DNA reads TGTGCCAGCAGCACCAGCACCGGGGAGCTGTTTTTT.

The rearrangement joins TRBV6-5 to TRBJ2-3; TRBD2 is a possible D gene (7 bases). This CDR3 has 15 residues. Per the germline V gene, CDR1 is MNHEY and CDR2 is SVGAGI. V shed 6 bases and J shed 3 bases, with 16 bases lying between them. The CDR3 region has the DNA TGTGCCAGCAGGTCAGGGGAGGGCGAGACAGATACGCAGTATTTT. This sequence encodes CASRSGEGETDTQYF.

V and J are TRBV7-8 and TRBJ1-4; 7 bases are a match to TRBD1. This CDR3 spans 14 amino acids. Trimming removed 1 base from V and 4 bases from J; junction bases left unmatched: 0. Germline loops: CDR1 SGHVS, CDR2 FQNEAQ. CDR3 DNA: TGTGCCAGCAGCTTAGACAGGGGTAATGAAAAACTGTTTTTT. Amino acids: CASSLDRGNEKLFF.

The chain recombines TRBV6-6 with TRBJ2-1; 11 bases match TRBD2. In germline, CDR1 is MNHNY, CDR2 SVGAGI (reference sequence). The V gene end was trimmed by 5 bases and the J gene end by 8 bases; junction bases not matched to a gene: 5. The CDR3 is made up of 14 amino acids. In DNA form, the CDR3 reads TGTGCCAGCAGTACTAGCGGGAGTCAGGATGAGCAGTTCTTC. It translates to CASSTSGSQDEQFF.

This clone was seen ten or more times. The sample has other DNA sequences that encode this CDR3 too. J is TRBJ2-1 and V is TRBV6-4; 9 positions agree with TRBD1. CDR3 size: 14 residues. Per germline, CDR1 MRHNA and CDR2 SNTAGT. Trimming at V came to 6 bases and at J to 5 bases, leaving 5 bases not matched to a gene. The CDR3 DNA follows: TGTGCCAGCAGCCGGACAGGGGTAGACAATGAGCAGTTCTTC. Its protein product is CASSRTGVDNEQFF.

DNA for the CDR3: TGCAGCGCCGAGAGCAGGGGGCGATCCGGGGAGCTGTTTTTT. It codes for CSAESRGRSGELFF. The chain links TRBV29-1 to TRBJ2-2; 8 nucleotides match TRBD1. Germline lookup yields CDR1 SQVTM and CDR2 ANQGSEA. V was clipped by 7 bases and J by 6 bases; unmatched bases: 10. The CDR3 runs 14 residues.